This entry lists 25 T cell receptor beta chains sequenced from one sample in a study of CD8+CD57+ T cells in acquired aplastic anemia. Profiles of TCR beta VDJ and CDR3 were generated from a genomic DNA template. TCRdb ran MiXCR on the reads and lists one entry per CDR3 protein. There are 400,000 to 450,000 distinct CDR3 sequences in the sample; under 80% occur only once, and approximately 3.8% lies in the top ten. Sequencing was performed on sorted CD4+, CD8+, or CD8+CD57+ T cells (not recorded which) from PBMCs. The receptors here all came from a human donor in good health, serving as a control.

The chain carries TRBV20-1 and TRBJ2-7; D perhaps matches TRBD2 (6 bases). V lost 0 bases to trimming and J lost 9 bases, with 12 bases between them. The CDR3 extends over 12 amino acids. Germline values: CDR1 DFQATT, CDR2 SNEGSKA (reference sequence). The CDR3 protein is CSARDWRGTQYF. CDR3 nucleotide sequence: TGCAGTGCTAGAGACTGGAGGGGTACGCAGTACTTC.

Details on this clonotype: Given a much more abundant clone one base away, this may be a read error. The rearrangement links TRBV5-4 to TRBJ2-1; 10 bases agree with TRBD2. This CDR3 is 15 amino acids long. In germline, CDR1 is SGHNT, CDR2 YYREEE (reference sequence). This CDR3 is CASSLSGGDYNERFF. CDR3 bases: TGTGCCAGCAGCTTGAGCGGGGGGGACTACAATGAGCGGTTCTTC.

V is TRBV20-1 and J is TRBJ2-5; the match to TRBD2 covers 12 bases. Germline assignment: CDR1 DFQATT and CDR2 SNEGSKA (reference sequence). The CDR3 consists of 12 residues. V dropped 6 bases and J dropped 9; count of bases not matched to a gene: 5. The CDR3 DNA is TGCAGTGCCTCGACTAGCGGGGGAGCCCAGTACTTC. This gives the protein CSASTSGGAQYF.

This clonotype was seen only once. A junction end diverges from the germline sequence, so it may reflect a read error. J is TRBJ1-5 and V is TRBV4-1; maybe TRBD1 (5 bases). Germline V gives CDR1 MGHRA, CDR2 YSYEKL. The CDR3 loop spans 13 amino acids. The DNA for the CDR3 is TGCACCAGCAGACCAGGGTTCCGTCAGCCCCAGCATTTT. This sequence encodes CTSRPGFRQPQHF.

The gene calls are TRBV7-3 and TRBJ2-3, with D unresolved. This CDR3 has 15 residues. With 4 bases removed from V and 2 bases from J, the gap between germline ends came to 13 bases. Germline loops: CDR1 SGHTA, CDR2 FQGTGA. CDR3 coding DNA: TGTGCCAGCAGCTGGCTGGCGGCGGCCACAGATACGCAGTATTTT. This translates into CASSWLAAATDTQYF.

This clonotype was seen ten or more times. This chain links TRBV12-5 with TRBJ2-7; 13 nucleotides align to TRBD2. CDR3 length equals 15 residues. The germline V gene has CDR1 LGHNT and CDR2 FRNRAP. V lost 7 bases to trimming and J lost 4 bases; unmatched junction nucleotides: 7. The CDR3 loop is CASVDGTSGVYEQYF. In nucleotides, the CDR3 is TGTGCTAGTGTCGATGGGACTAGCGGGGTGTACGAGCAGTACTTC.

The chain links TRBV7-8 to TRBJ2-6, with 9 bases that match TRBD2. CDR3 size: 17 residues. V shed 5 bases, J shed 13 bases, and the junction held 18 bases outside the gene matches. Germline CDR1 and CDR2: SGHVS and FQNEAQ. The CDR3 DNA is TGTGCCAGCAGCCCCATAGCGGGGGCTAGCACAGATACGGTCCTGACTTTC. Amino acids: CASSPIAGASTDTVLTF.

Concerning this clonotype: Since no conserved phenylalanine or tryptophan closes the CDR3, a read error is the likely cause. Because the CDR3's place on the DNA is in doubt, the DNA is left out and the CDR3 is given as listed by TCRdb. J is TRBJ2-5 and V is TRBV7-2; TRBD1 is the table's D call, not checked against the DNA. CDR1 is SGHTA, CDR2 FQGNSA, per germline. The CDR3 is made up of 13 amino acids, end residues included. The CDR3 loop reads CASSSVQGVFGYT.

As regards this clonotype: The junction departs from the called germline gene at one end, perhaps through a read error. J is TRBJ1-1 and V is TRBV29-1; D is uncertain. Germline V gene data show CDR1 as SQVTM and CDR2 as ANQGSEA. The CDR3 consists of 11 residues. This CDR3 is CSAEKFDDASF. In nucleotides, the CDR3 is TGCAGTGCCGAGAAGTTCGATGACGCTTCCTTT. The whole variable domain, filled in from reference TRBV29-1 and TRBJ1-1, reads SAVISQKPSRDICQRGTSLTIQCQVDSQVTMMFWYRQQPGQSLTLIATANQGSEATYESGFVIDKFPISRPNLTFSTLTVSNMSPEDSSIYLCSAEKFDDASFGQGTRLTVV.

This rearrangement joins TRBV19 to TRBJ1-1, with D uncertain. V shed 5 bases and J shed 7 bases, with 11 bases lying between them. CDR3 length: 12 residues. CDR1 LNHDA and CDR2 SQIVND come from the germline V gene (reference sequence). CDR3 loop: CASSPPGIEAFF. The CDR3 coding sequence is TGTGCCAGTAGTCCTCCTGGGATTGAAGCTTTCTTT.

There are many counts of this clonotype. The genes are TRBV5-1 and TRBJ2-5; a weak D match, TRBD1 (5 bases). CDR3 length equals 14 residues. Germline V gene lookup returns CDR1 SGHRS and CDR2 YFSETQ. Trimming pared 0 bases from V and 0 bases from J, leaving 6 bases between. The CDR3 reads CASSLGQYQETQYF. DNA for the CDR3: TGCGCCAGCAGCTTGGGACAGTACCAAGAGACCCAGTACTTC. Full variable domain (missing parts from reference TRBV5-1 and TRBJ2-5): KAGVTQTPRYLIKTRGQQVTLSCSPISGHRSVSWYQQTPGQGLQFLFEYFSETQRNKGNFPGRFSGRQFSNSRSEMNVSTLELGDSALYLCASSLGQYQETQYFGPGTRLLVL.

CDR3 DNA sequence: TGTGCCAGCACAGCAGCGGGGGGGCATCGCGAGCAGTACTTC. As protein: CASTAAGGHREQYF. The rearrangement uses TRBV12-3 or TRBV12-4 and TRBJ2-7; 10 nucleotides agree with TRBD2. This CDR3 has 14 amino acids. Trimming cost V 7 bases and J 6 bases; bases outside gene matches: 9.

In regard to this clonotype: A much larger clone differs by one base, so this may be a read error. The genes are TRBV5-1 and TRBJ2-2; D may be TRBD2 (5 bases). Trimming took 2 bases from V and 5 from J, leaving 13 bases between them. The CDR3 length is 15 residues. In germline, CDR1 is SGHRS, CDR2 YFSETQ. The CDR3, as DNA: TGCGCCAGCAGCTTTCAGAGGGCTGGAACCGGGGAGCTGTTTTTT. Translating it yields CASSFQRAGTGELFF. The full variable domain, completed using reference TRBV5-1 and TRBJ2-2, is KAGVTQTPRYLIKTRGQQVTLSCSPISGHRSVSWYQQTPGQGLQFLFEYFSETQRNKGNFPGRFSGRQFSNSRSEMNVSTLELGDSALYLCASSFQRAGTGELFFGEGSRLTVL.

This clonotype occurred many times. The chain's CDR3 is CASRVSGMAEAFF. The CDR3 region has the DNA TGTGCCAGCAGGGTCTCGGGGATGGCTGAAGCTTTCTTT. The chain uses TRBV6-1 and TRBJ1-1; no clear D gene. The V gene's germline CDR1 is MNHNS and CDR2 SASEGT. Trimming took off 6 bases at V and 6 bases at J, with 14 bases between the two ends. The CDR3 has 13 residues.

This clonotype was detected only once. The genes are TRBV6-5 and TRBJ1-2; 9 nucleotides match TRBD1. With V trimmed by 0 bases and J by 4 bases, 3 bases remained unmatched. This CDR3 region has 15 residues. The germline V gene encodes CDR1 MNHEY and CDR2 SVGAGI. CDR3 in DNA: TGTGCCAGCAGTTACTCGAGGACAGGGGTCTATGGCTACACCTTC. Its protein is CASSYSRTGVYGYTF.

The chain joins TRBV20-1 to TRBJ2-6; a weak D match, TRBD2 (6 bases). V shed 6 bases and J shed 11 bases, with 17 bases lying between them. CDR3 size: 13 residues. Germline lookup yields CDR1 DFQATT and CDR2 SNEGSKA (reference sequence). In nucleotides, the CDR3 is TGCAGTGCCAACGCGACCGGGGGATACGTCCTGACTTTC. Protein sequence: CSANATGGYVLTF.

This clonotype was detected a few times. V gene TRBV24-1 combines with J gene TRBJ1-2; D is unclear. The CDR3 sequence is 12 residues long. Germline V lookup: CDR1 KGHDR, CDR2 SFDVKD. Trimming took off 12 bases at V and 6 bases at J, with 16 bases between the two ends. The CDR3 nucleotides read TGTGCCCCCACTAGAGGGAGGAATGGCTACACCTTC. Protein: CAPTRGRNGYTF.

Turning to this clonotype: At one of its ends the junction is not consistent with the germline gene, which may arise from a read error. The chain carries TRBV7-9 and TRBJ1-6, with D possibly being TRBD1 (5 bases). CDR1 and CDR2 from the germline V gene are SEHNR and FQNEAQ (reference sequence). This CDR3 comprises 13 residues. The CDR3 is CASSETGAGPLDF. CDR3 coding DNA: TGTGCCAGCAGCGAGACGGGCGCGGGGCCCCTCGACTTT.

Concerning this clonotype itself: A junction boundary mismatches the germline segment, possibly from a read error. The chain recombines TRBV29-1 with TRBJ1-1; 7 bases fit TRBD1. The germline CDR1 and CDR2 sequences are SQVTM and ANQGSEA. This CDR3 has 12 residues. The CDR3 sequence is CSGLQGHTEHYF. The DNA for the CDR3 is TGCAGCGGCCTACAGGGGCACACTGAACATTACTTT.

The gene calls are TRBV7-2 and TRBJ1-1; the D is unclear. The V end lost 5 bases, the J end lost 4 bases, and 11 bases lay between the germline ends. CDR3 length equals 13 residues. Germline assignment: CDR1 SGHTA and CDR2 FQGNSA. Here the CDR3 reads CASSLGGFTEAFF. The CDR3, as DNA: TGTGCCAGCAGCCTAGGAGGGTTCACTGAAGCTTTCTTT.

A few counts support this clonotype. The V and J genes are TRBV7-9 and TRBJ2-7, with D unresolved. The CDR3 length is 12 residues. Trimming cost V 5 bases and J 4 bases, with 9 bases left between them. Germline CDR1 is SEHNR and CDR2 is FQNEAQ (reference sequence). In nucleotides, the CDR3 is TGTGCCAGCAGCCGAACAGAGTACGAGCAGTACTTC. Encoded protein: CASSRTEYEQYF. Full variable domain (remainder filled in from reference TRBV7-9 and TRBJ2-7): DTGVSQNPRHKITKRGQNVTFRCDPISEHNRLYWYRQTLGQGPEFLTYFQNEAQLEKSRLLSDRFSAERPKGSFSTLEIQRTEQGDSAMYLCASSRTEYEQYFGPGTRLTVT.

Remarks on this clonotype: The germline gene is not matched at one end of the junction; a read error may be the cause. This rearrangement joins TRBV4-1 to TRBJ1-1; D gene unclear. Germline V gene data show CDR1 as MGHRA and CDR2 as YSYEKL. CDR3 length equals 12 residues. The chain's CDR3 is CTSSLRNTEAFF. Written as DNA, the CDR3 is TGCACCAGCAGCCTCCGGAACACTGAAGCTTTCTTT.

The CDR3 DNA follows: TGTGCCAGCAGTCGCCCGGGCCGGAAGGAAAAAGTGTTCTTT. Translated, it gives CASSRPGRKEKVFF. The chain is built from TRBV2 and TRBJ1-1, with D unclear. The length of the CDR3 is 14 residues. The V gene's germline CDR1 is SNHLY and CDR2 FYNNEI. Trimming pared 5 bases from V and 14 bases from J, leaving 24 bases between.

About this clonotype: One end of the junction does not line up with germline, which may come from a read error. The rearrangement joins TRBV9 to TRBJ1-1; no firm D call. CDR3 length equals 13 residues. CDR1 and CDR2 (germline): SGDLS, YYNGEE. The CDR3 region is CASSFDNHSEPYF. The DNA for the CDR3 is TGTGCCAGCAGCTTTGACAATCACTCCGAACCTTACTTT.

Many counts were recorded for this clonotype. Given a much more abundant clone one base away, this may be a read error. This rearrangement joins TRBV15 to TRBJ2-2, with D unclear. The V end lost 1 base, the J end lost 7 bases, and 7 bases lay between the germline ends. This CDR3 region has 13 residues. In germline, CDR1 is LNHNV, CDR2 YYDKDF (reference sequence). Here the CDR3 DNA reads TGTGCCACCAGCAGAGGTCTGAACGGGGAGCTGTTTTTT. This gives the protein CATSRGLNGELFF.